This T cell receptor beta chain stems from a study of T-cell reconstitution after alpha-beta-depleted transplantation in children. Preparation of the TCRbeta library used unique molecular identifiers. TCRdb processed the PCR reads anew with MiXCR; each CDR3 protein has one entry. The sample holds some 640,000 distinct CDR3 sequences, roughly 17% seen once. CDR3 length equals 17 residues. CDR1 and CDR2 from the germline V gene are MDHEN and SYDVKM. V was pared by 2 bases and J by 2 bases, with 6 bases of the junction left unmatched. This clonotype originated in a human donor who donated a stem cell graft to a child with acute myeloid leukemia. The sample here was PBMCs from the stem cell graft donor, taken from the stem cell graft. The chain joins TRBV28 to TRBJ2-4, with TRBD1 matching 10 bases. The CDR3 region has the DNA TGTGCCAGCAGTTTAACCGGGACAGGGGTATCCAAAAACATTCAGTACTTC. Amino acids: CASSLTGTGVSKNIQYF.